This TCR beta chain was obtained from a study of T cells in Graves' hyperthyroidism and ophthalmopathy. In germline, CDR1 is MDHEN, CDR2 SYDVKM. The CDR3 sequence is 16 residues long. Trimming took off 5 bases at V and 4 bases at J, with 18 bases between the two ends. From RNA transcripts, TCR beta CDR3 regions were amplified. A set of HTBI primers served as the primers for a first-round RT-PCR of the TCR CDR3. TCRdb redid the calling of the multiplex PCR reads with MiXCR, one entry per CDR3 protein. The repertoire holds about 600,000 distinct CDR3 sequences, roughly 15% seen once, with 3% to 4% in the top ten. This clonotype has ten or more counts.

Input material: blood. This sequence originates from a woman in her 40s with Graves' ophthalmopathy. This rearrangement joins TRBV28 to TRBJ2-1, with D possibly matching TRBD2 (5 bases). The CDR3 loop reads CASSPPGPRGYNEQFF. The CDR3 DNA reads TGTGCCAGCAGTCCCCCGGGCCCCCGAGGGTACAATGAGCAGTTCTTC.